Listed below are T cell receptor beta chains from one sample, sequenced in a study of blood T cell repertoires in COVID-19. Libraries were prepared by immunoSEQ multiplex PCR; TCRdb keeps only in-frame clonotypes and omits some of them. Counted here are 200,000 to 300,000 clones, around nine tenths occurring once; the ten biggest clones make up around 9.1%. The source material was peripheral blood. The receptors here all came from a middle-aged man who had recovered from COVID-19. The CDR3 runs from the conserved cysteine through the conserved F or W. A D gene is named only where the DNA matches it firmly. Part of the rows lack a size; the others show once, few, many or a class for expanded clones.

d_call: -
clone_size: -
v_call: TRBV15
j_call: TRBJ1-1
cdr3_nt: TGTGCCACCAGCAGCAGGGACACCAGGACTGAAGCTTTCTTT
cdr3_aa: CATSSRDTRTEAFF

d_call: TRBD1
clone_size: -
v_call: TRBV19
j_call: TRBJ2-7
cdr3_nt: TGTGCCAGTAGTACCGGGACAGGGAACTACGAGCAGTACTTC
cdr3_aa: CASSTGTGNYEQYF

d_call: TRBD1
clone_size: -
v_call: TRBV24-1
j_call: TRBJ2-2
cdr3_nt: TGTGCCACCAGTGATCTCCGGACAGGGTCCGGGGAGCTGTTTTTT
cdr3_aa: CATSDLRTGSGELFF

d_call: TRBD1
clone_size: -
v_call: TRBV7-9
j_call: TRBJ1-2
cdr3_nt: TGTGCCAGCACCAAAACCGGGACAGGCGACCTTAACTATGGCTACACCTTC
cdr3_aa: CASTKTGTGDLNYGYTF

d_call: TRBD2
clone_size: -
v_call: TRBV10-3
j_call: TRBJ2-1
cdr3_nt: TGTGCCTCCAGAGGTAGCGGGATTCGCTATGAGCAGTTCTTC
cdr3_aa: CASRGSGIRYEQFF

d_call: -
clone_size: -
v_call: TRBV19
j_call: TRBJ1-2
cdr3_nt: TGTGCCAGTACCAGACTCCCTGCGGGCCCTGGCTACACCTTC
cdr3_aa: CASTRLPAGPGYTF

d_call: -
clone_size: -
v_call: TRBV12-3/TRBV12-4
j_call: TRBJ2-5
cdr3_nt: TGTGCCAGCAGTTTCGGGGAGACCCAGTACTTC
cdr3_aa: CASSFGETQYF

d_call: -
clone_size: -
v_call: TRBV6-5
j_call: TRBJ1-3
cdr3_nt: TGTGCCAGCAGTTATGGGCAGTCCGGAAACACCATATATTTT
cdr3_aa: CASSYGQSGNTIYF

d_call: -
clone_size: few
v_call: TRBV29-1
j_call: TRBJ1-5
cdr3_nt: TGCAGCGTGGGCGGGGCAGATCAGCCCCAGCATTTT
cdr3_aa: CSVGGADQPQHF

d_call: TRBD1
clone_size: -
v_call: TRBV7-6
j_call: TRBJ2-2
cdr3_nt: TGTGCCAGCAGTAGACCGGGACAGGGGGCCGGCACCGGGGAGCTGTTTTTT
cdr3_aa: CASSRPGQGAGTGELFF

d_call: TRBD1
clone_size: -
v_call: TRBV7-9
j_call: TRBJ1-4
cdr3_nt: TGTGCCAGCAGCCCTGGACAGGACGAAAAACTGTTTTTT
cdr3_aa: CASSPGQDEKLFF

d_call: TRBD1
clone_size: -
v_call: TRBV2
j_call: TRBJ2-1
cdr3_nt: TGTGCCAGAATAAAGGACAGGGGGCCCTACAATGAGCAGTTCTTC
cdr3_aa: CARIKDRGPYNEQFF

d_call: -
clone_size: -
v_call: TRBV7-6
j_call: TRBJ2-7
cdr3_nt: TGTGCCAGCAGCCCCACCCCAGGTCCCTCATCCTACGAGCAGTACTTC
cdr3_aa: CASSPTPGPSSYEQYF

d_call: TRBD1
clone_size: -
v_call: TRBV9
j_call: TRBJ1-3
cdr3_nt: TGTGCCAGCAGCACCACAGGGGCCCTCTCTGGAAACACCATATATTTT
cdr3_aa: CASSTTGALSGNTIYF

d_call: TRBD1
clone_size: -
v_call: TRBV30
j_call: TRBJ2-3
cdr3_nt: TGTGCCTGGAGTCCCCCGCGAGGGGGCGTTATCCTTCCTCATACGCAGTATTTT
cdr3_aa: CAWSPPRGGVILPHTQYF

d_call: -
clone_size: -
v_call: TRBV12-3/TRBV12-4
j_call: TRBJ2-7
cdr3_nt: TGTGCCAGCAGTTTAAGGCAGGGAGGCGAGCAGTACTTC
cdr3_aa: CASSLRQGGEQYF

d_call: -
clone_size: -
v_call: TRBV7-9
j_call: TRBJ2-2
cdr3_nt: TGTGCCAGCAGCACGCAGGGCACGGCGAAGCTGTTTTTT
cdr3_aa: CASSTQGTAKLFF

d_call: TRBD2
clone_size: -
v_call: TRBV28
j_call: TRBJ2-1
cdr3_nt: TGTGCCAGCAGTTCACACTCGGGGGGGCTTGTCAATGAGCAGTTCTTC
cdr3_aa: CASSSHSGGLVNEQFF

d_call: -
clone_size: -
v_call: TRBV11-3
j_call: TRBJ2-1
cdr3_nt: TGTGCCAGCAGCTTATTCCCGGGGTCGGAGCAGTTCTTC
cdr3_aa: CASSLFPGSEQFF

d_call: -
clone_size: -
v_call: TRBV9
j_call: TRBJ1-2
cdr3_nt: TGTGCCAGCAGCGTAGGAGGGGGACCACCAGGGTATGGCTACACCTTC
cdr3_aa: CASSVGGGPPGYGYTF

d_call: -
clone_size: -
v_call: TRBV7-3
j_call: TRBJ1-1
cdr3_nt: TGTGCCAGCAGCTTAACGGTCGGTACTGAAGCTTTCTTT
cdr3_aa: CASSLTVGTEAFF

d_call: -
clone_size: -
v_call: TRBV4-3
j_call: TRBJ1-3
cdr3_nt: TGCGCCAGCAGCCAGTCGCCGCTGAGCTCTGGAAACACCATATATTTT
cdr3_aa: CASSQSPLSSGNTIYF

d_call: -
clone_size: -
v_call: TRBV7-9
j_call: TRBJ1-1
cdr3_nt: TGTGCCAGCAGCTCTCCGCCAGTCACTGAAGCTTTCTTT
cdr3_aa: CASSSPPVTEAFF

d_call: -
clone_size: -
v_call: TRBV11-3
j_call: TRBJ1-2
cdr3_nt: TGTGCCAGCAGCACTATTCCCCGGGGGGCGCGCGGCTACACCTTC
cdr3_aa: CASSTIPRGARGYTF

d_call: TRBD1
clone_size: -
v_call: TRBV19
j_call: TRBJ1-5
cdr3_nt: TGTGCCAGTAGTCCAGAGGGGACAGGGAGTCAGCCCCAGCATTTT
cdr3_aa: CASSPEGTGSQPQHF

d_call: -
clone_size: once
v_call: TRBV11-2
j_call: TRBJ1-2
cdr3_nt: TGTGCCAGCAGCTTAGGGGGGCCGGTATGGCTAGGCACCTTC
cdr3_aa: CASSLGGPVWLGTF

d_call: TRBD1
clone_size: once
v_call: TRBV18
j_call: TRBJ1-1
cdr3_nt: TGTGCCAGCTCACCAGGACAGGGTAGGTTGAACACTGAAGCTTTCTTT
cdr3_aa: CASSPGQGRLNTEAFF

d_call: -
clone_size: few
v_call: TRBV6-6
j_call: TRBJ1-2
cdr3_nt: TGTGCCAGCAGTTACTCGGGAGAAATCTATGGCTACACCTTC
cdr3_aa: CASSYSGEIYGYTF

d_call: -
clone_size: -
v_call: TRBV19
j_call: TRBJ1-5
cdr3_nt: TGTGCCAGTAGAGCCCTTCCGGGGGGTCAGCCCCAGCATTTT
cdr3_aa: CASRALPGGQPQHF

d_call: -
clone_size: -
v_call: TRBV27
j_call: TRBJ2-7
cdr3_nt: TGTGCCAGCTCCCCCGGGACATCCTTCTACGAGCAGTACTTC
cdr3_aa: CASSPGTSFYEQYF

d_call: -
clone_size: -
v_call: TRBV3-1/TRBV3-2
j_call: TRBJ1-2
cdr3_nt: TGTGCCAGCAGCCAAGGCGGCGGCGCGTCCGGCTACACCTTC
cdr3_aa: CASSQGGGASGYTF

d_call: -
clone_size: -
v_call: TRBV29-1
j_call: TRBJ1-2
cdr3_nt: TGCAGCGTGATATCGGATGGCTACACCTTC
cdr3_aa: CSVISDGYTF

d_call: -
clone_size: -
v_call: TRBV6-4
j_call: TRBJ1-1
cdr3_nt: TGTGCCAGCAGTACCAGGGTAGGCACTGAAGCTTTCTTT
cdr3_aa: CASSTRVGTEAFF

d_call: -
clone_size: -
v_call: TRBV10-2
j_call: TRBJ2-2
cdr3_nt: TGCGCCAGCAGTGAACTCACCGGGGAGCTGTTTTTT
cdr3_aa: CASSELTGELFF

d_call: -
clone_size: -
v_call: TRBV7-9
j_call: TRBJ1-6
cdr3_nt: TGTGCCGGGCAGGGGACAAAAATTTCACCCCTCCACTTT
cdr3_aa: CAGQGTKISPLHF

d_call: -
clone_size: -
v_call: TRBV24-1
j_call: TRBJ1-6
cdr3_nt: TGTGCGAGGGGGAATTCACCCCTCCACTTT
cdr3_aa: CARGNSPLHF

d_call: -
clone_size: -
v_call: TRBV6-5
j_call: TRBJ2-7
cdr3_nt: TGTGCCAGCAGTTACATCGCTAGGAATACCTACGAGCAGTACTTC
cdr3_aa: CASSYIARNTYEQYF

d_call: TRBD2
clone_size: -
v_call: TRBV19
j_call: TRBJ2-3
cdr3_nt: TGTGCCAGTAGTATCAGTAGCGGGAGGGCAGATACGCAGTATTTT
cdr3_aa: CASSISSGRADTQYF

d_call: TRBD1
clone_size: -
v_call: TRBV4-3
j_call: TRBJ2-3
cdr3_nt: TGCGCCAGCAGCCAAGATCTTACAGGGGCAGATACGCAGTATTTT
cdr3_aa: CASSQDLTGADTQYF

d_call: TRBD1
clone_size: -
v_call: TRBV7-2
j_call: TRBJ1-2
cdr3_nt: TGTGCCAGCAGCCGGGACAGCTATGGCTACACCTTC
cdr3_aa: CASSRDSYGYTF